The clone carrying this T cell receptor (beta chain) was detected only a few times. The sample is drawn from a study of T cells in Graves' hyperthyroidism and ophthalmopathy. TCR beta CDR3 sequences were amplified from RNA transcripts. An initial round of RT-PCR targeting the TCR CDR3 relied on the HTBI primer set. One entry per CDR3 protein, called by TCRdb with MiXCR from the multiplex PCR reads. The table includes roughly 700,000 distinct CDR3 sequences, around a third detected once. The receptor comes from a woman in her forties with Graves' hyperthyroidism. The specimen was blood.

CDR3 sequence (DNA): TGTGCCAGCTTAGGACAGGGGGCGGAAGAGACCCAGTACTTC. Protein: CASLGQGAEETQYF. V gene TRBV6-2 or TRBV6-3 combines with J gene TRBJ2-5; the match to TRBD1 covers 11 bases. CDR1 is MNHEY, CDR2 SVGEGT, per germline. The V and J ends lost 8 bases and 3 bases, in that order; junction bases with no gene match: 5. The CDR3 extends over 14 amino acids.